This T cell receptor beta chain was recorded in a study of T cell repertoires in cytomegalovirus infection. For the study at large: TCR beta signatures that were public indicated CMV infection and matching HLA type. The study, taken as a whole, reports: Frequencies of public TCR beta families were cumulated, and this identified carriers of CMV plus the relevant HLA. It was HLA-C-restricted CMV-specific TCR beta clonotypes that dominated the response ex vivo.

TCRdb independently ran MiXCR on the reads; one entry per CDR3 protein. The sample records around 71,000 distinct CDR3 sequences, around 20% being singletons. This clonotype occurred a few times. Its antigen is unidentified. CDR3 length equals 15 residues. Looked up from germline, CDR1 is MNHNS and CDR2 is SASEGT. V lost 2 bases and J 3 bases, leaving 8 bases between the germline ends. V gene TRBV6-1 combines with J gene TRBJ2-6, with a possible D match to TRBD1 (5 bases). Specimen: CD8+ T cells from cultured PBMCs, collected from culture after CMV antigen stimulation. The receptor was derived from a human donor in good health (CMV status not recorded). Some clones in this sample may be carry-over from other donors' samples. The DNA of the CDR3 is TGTGCCAGCAGTGAAAGGGGCGATGGGGCCAACGTCCTGACTTTC. Translated, it gives CASSERGDGANVLTF.